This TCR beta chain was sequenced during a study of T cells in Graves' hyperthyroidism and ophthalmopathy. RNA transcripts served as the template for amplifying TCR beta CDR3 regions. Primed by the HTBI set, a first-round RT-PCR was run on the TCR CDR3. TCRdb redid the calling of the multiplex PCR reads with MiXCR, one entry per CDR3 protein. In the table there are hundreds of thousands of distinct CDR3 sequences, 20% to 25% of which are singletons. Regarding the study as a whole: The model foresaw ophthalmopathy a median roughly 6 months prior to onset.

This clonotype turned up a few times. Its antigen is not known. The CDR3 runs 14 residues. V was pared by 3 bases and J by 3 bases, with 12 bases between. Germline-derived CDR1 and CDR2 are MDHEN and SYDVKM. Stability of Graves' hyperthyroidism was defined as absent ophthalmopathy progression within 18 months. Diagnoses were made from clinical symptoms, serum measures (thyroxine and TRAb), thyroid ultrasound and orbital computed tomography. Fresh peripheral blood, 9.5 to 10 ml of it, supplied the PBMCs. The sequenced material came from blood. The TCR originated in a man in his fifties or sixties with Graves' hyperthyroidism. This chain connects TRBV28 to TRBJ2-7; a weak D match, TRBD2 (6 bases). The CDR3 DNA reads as TGTGCCAGCAGTTTTTATCAGGGAGGCTACGAGCAGTACTTC. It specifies CASSFYQGGYEQYF.